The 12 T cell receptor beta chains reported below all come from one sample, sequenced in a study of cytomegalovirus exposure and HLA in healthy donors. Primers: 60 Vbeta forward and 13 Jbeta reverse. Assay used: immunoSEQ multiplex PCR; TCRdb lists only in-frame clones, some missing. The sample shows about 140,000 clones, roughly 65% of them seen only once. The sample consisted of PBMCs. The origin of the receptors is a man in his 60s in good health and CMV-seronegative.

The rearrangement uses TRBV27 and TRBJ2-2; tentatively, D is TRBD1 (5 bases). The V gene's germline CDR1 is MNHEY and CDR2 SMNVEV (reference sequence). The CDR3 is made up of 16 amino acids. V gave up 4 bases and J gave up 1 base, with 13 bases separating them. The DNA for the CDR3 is TGTGCCAGCAGTTCGTGGGGAACAGGGAACACCGGGGAGCTGTTTTTT. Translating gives CASSSWGTGNTGELFF.

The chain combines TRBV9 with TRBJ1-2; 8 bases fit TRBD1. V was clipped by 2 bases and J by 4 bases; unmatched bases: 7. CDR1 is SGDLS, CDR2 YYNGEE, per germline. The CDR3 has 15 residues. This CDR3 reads CASSVAGGGLYGYTF. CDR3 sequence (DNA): TGTGCCAGCAGCGTTGCAGGGGGCGGCCTCTATGGCTACACCTTC.

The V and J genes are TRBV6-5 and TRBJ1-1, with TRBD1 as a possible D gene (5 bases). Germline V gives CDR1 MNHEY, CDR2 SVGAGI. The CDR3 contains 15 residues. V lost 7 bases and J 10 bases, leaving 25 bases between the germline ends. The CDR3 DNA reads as TGTGCCAGCACTCCACAGGAATTTAATGAAAGGGGAGCTTTCTTT. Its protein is CASTPQEFNERGAFF.

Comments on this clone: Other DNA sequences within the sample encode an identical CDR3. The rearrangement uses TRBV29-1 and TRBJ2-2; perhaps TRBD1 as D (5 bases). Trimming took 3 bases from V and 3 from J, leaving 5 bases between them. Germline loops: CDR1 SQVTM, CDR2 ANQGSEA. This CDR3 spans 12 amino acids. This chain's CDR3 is CSVDRDTGELFF. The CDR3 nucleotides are TGCAGCGTTGACAGGGACACCGGGGAGCTGTTTTTT.

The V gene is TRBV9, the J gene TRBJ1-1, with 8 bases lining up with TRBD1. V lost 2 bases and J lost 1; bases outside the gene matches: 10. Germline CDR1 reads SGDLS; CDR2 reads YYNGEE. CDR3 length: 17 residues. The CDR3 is CASSVSLGQGENTEAFF. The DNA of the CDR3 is TGTGCCAGCAGCGTTAGTCTCGGACAGGGAGAGAACACTGAAGCTTTCTTT.

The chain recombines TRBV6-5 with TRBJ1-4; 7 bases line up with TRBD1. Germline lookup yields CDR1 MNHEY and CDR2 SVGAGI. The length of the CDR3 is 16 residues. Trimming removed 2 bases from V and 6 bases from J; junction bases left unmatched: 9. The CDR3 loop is CASSYLLTGSYEKLFF. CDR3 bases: TGTGCCAGCAGTTACCTCCTGACAGGGTCCTATGAAAAACTGTTTTTT.

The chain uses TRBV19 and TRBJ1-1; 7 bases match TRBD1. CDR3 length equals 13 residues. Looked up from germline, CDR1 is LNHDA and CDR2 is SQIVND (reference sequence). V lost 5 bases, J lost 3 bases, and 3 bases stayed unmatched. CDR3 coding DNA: TGTGCCAGTAGTGAGACAGGGCACACTGAAGCTTTCTTT. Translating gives CASSETGHTEAFF.

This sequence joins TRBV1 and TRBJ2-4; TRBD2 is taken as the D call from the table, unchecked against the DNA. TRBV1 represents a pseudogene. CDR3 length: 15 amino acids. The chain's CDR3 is CTSSQRLLAKNIQYF. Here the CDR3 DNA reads TGCACCAGCAGCCAAAGACTTCTAGCCAAAAACATTCAGTACTTC.

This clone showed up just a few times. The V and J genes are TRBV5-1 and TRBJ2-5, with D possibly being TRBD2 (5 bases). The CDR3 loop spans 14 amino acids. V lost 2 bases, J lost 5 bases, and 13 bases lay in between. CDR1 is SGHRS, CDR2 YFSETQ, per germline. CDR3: CASSLLEGGETQYF. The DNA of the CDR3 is TGCGCCAGCAGCTTACTAGAGGGCGGGGAGACCCAGTACTTC.

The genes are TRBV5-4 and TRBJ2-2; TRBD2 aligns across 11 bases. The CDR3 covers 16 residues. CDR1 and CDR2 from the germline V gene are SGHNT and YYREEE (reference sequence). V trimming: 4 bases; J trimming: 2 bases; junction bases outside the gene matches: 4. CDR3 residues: CASSLTSGANTGELFF. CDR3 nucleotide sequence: TGTGCCAGCAGCCTGACTAGCGGGGCTAACACCGGGGAGCTGTTTTTT.

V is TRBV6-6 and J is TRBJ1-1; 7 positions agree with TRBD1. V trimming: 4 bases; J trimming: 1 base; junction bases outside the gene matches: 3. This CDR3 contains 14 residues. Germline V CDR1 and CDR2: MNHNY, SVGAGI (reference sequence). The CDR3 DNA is TGTGCCAGCAGTTCCGGGACAGAGAACACTGAAGCTTTCTTT. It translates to CASSSGTENTEAFF.

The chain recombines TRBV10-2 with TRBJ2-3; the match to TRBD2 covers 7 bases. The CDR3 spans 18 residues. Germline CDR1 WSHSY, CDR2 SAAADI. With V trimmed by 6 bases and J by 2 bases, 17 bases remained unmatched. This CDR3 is CASSLYFGQRGSTDTQYF. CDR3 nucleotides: TGCGCCAGCAGCCTTTACTTCGGTCAGCGGGGCTCCACAGATACGCAGTATTTT.